The 14 T cell receptor beta chains reported below all come from one sample, sequenced in a study of vaccination and CD4 T cells after COVID-19 (dated by TCRdb to 2021 to 2024). These TCRs are of unknown antigen specificity. Library creation used PCR. Data came from an Illumina iSeq 100. At the Johns Hopkins FTIC core, DNA from the cultured CD4+ T cells underwent TCR sequencing with the Oncomine TCR Beta short-read assay. In-frame beta chains were kept once TCRdb had trimmed the public reads at Q25 with fastp and called clones with MiXCR. When rows share a CDR3 protein, they turn into one entry using the most common DNA and genes. The sample has some 9,000 distinct CDR3 sequences on record, roughly half of them singletons. The top ten constitute over 15% of the sample. Explained via the paper, the treatment or condition label denotes: approximately nine-day PBMC culture with coronavirus spike peptide pools or control peptides (ViraFEST assay).

The sample was CD4+ T cells from blood, cultured in vitro. The receptors originated from a human donor who had recovered from COVID-19.

The chain recombines TRBV6-2 or TRBV6-3 with TRBJ2-7, with 7 bases that match TRBD1. Germline CDR1 MNHEY, CDR2 SVGEGT. The CDR3 consists of 15 residues. Trimming removed 3 bases from V and 3 bases from J; junction bases left unmatched: 8. The CDR3 DNA reads TGTGCCAGCAGTTATCGAGGGGGCGGTTACTACGAGCAGTACTTC. It specifies CASSYRGGGYYEQYF.

This clonotype came up once. The genes are TRBV9 and TRBJ2-7; 10 positions agree with TRBD1. Germline V CDR1 and CDR2: SGDLS, YYNGEE. The CDR3 loop spans 17 amino acids. V lost 0 bases to trimming and J lost 3 bases; unmatched junction nucleotides: 9. This CDR3 reads CASSVGVSDRGFYEQYF. CDR3 coding DNA: TGTGCCAGCAGCGTAGGAGTGTCGGACAGGGGGTTCTACGAGCAGTACTTC.

This clonotype turned up a few times. The rearrangement links TRBV12-3 or TRBV12-4 to TRBJ1-6; 7 bases are a match to TRBD1. V lost 5 bases and J lost 0; bases outside the gene matches: 10. CDR3 length: 18 amino acids. The CDR3 coding sequence is TGTGCCAGCAGTCGGACAGGCCCATGGAGCTCCTATAATTCACCCCTCCACTTT. Translated: CASSRTGPWSSYNSPLHF.

The chain recombines TRBV7-9 with TRBJ2-1; TRBD2 matches at 9 bases. The CDR3 has 14 amino acids. V gave up 5 bases and J gave up 6 bases; unmatched junction bases: 5. Germline assignment: CDR1 SEHNR and CDR2 FQNEAQ (reference sequence). The DNA of the CDR3 is TGTGCCAGCAGCCCCAGCGGGAGGAGCAATGAGCAGTTCTTC. It translates to CASSPSGRSNEQFF.

This chain joins TRBV4-3 and TRBJ1-2; D gene unclear. V lost 1 base and J lost 7, with 10 bases in between. Germline-derived CDR1 and CDR2 are LGHNA and YSLEER. The CDR3 totals 13 residues. The CDR3 DNA reads TGCGCCAGCAGCCAAGTAGGGCGCGGTGGCTACACCTTC. This gives the protein CASSQVGRGGYTF.

This clonotype was found a few times. The rearrangement joins TRBV24-1 to TRBJ2-1; D assignment may be TRBD1 or TRBD2 (5 bases each). Germline CDR1 is KGHDR and CDR2 is SFDVKD. This CDR3 is 16 amino acids long. The V end was cut by 2 bases, the J end by 0 bases, with 10 bases between. Here the CDR3 DNA reads TGTGCCACCAGTGATTCATGGGGGAGCTCCTACAATGAGCAGTTCTTC. Translation: CATSDSWGSSYNEQFF.

V is TRBV20-1 and J is TRBJ2-7; perhaps TRBD1 as D (5 bases). Looked up from germline, CDR1 is DFQATT and CDR2 is SNEGSKA (reference sequence). V was clipped by 5 bases and J by 1 base, with 9 bases between them. There are 12 residues in the CDR3. The CDR3 sequence is CSAGTGSYEQYF. The DNA for the CDR3 is TGCAGTGCTGGTACAGGATCCTACGAGCAGTACTTC.

V usage is TRBV6-1 and J usage is TRBJ1-1, with D possibly TRBD1 on 5 matching bases. The germline V and J ends were trimmed by 5 bases and 4 bases, with 23 bases remaining between them. The germline V gene encodes CDR1 MNHNS and CDR2 SASEGT. The CDR3 sequence is 17 residues long. This CDR3 is CASSTSLGRRGGTEAFF. The CDR3, as DNA: TGTGCCAGCAGTACCTCCCTGGGGAGGAGGGGAGGCACTGAAGCTTTCTTT.

This sequence joins TRBV11-3 and TRBJ2-1; D possibly matches TRBD1 or TRBD2 (5 bases each). The V end was cut by 0 bases, the J end by 0 bases, with 15 bases between. CDR3 length: 18 residues. CDR1 and CDR2 from the germline V gene are SGHNT and YENEEA. Written as DNA, the CDR3 is TGTGCCAGCAGCTTAGATCGGTCAGGGAGCGTCTCCTACAATGAGCAGTTCTTC. Protein: CASSLDRSGSVSYNEQFF.

The rearrangement uses TRBV5-1 and TRBJ2-6; D is possibly TRBD1 (5 bases). The CDR3 loop spans 17 amino acids. Germline V gene sequence: CDR1 SGHRS, CDR2 YFSETQ. Trimming left V 4 bases short and J 4 bases short, with 18 bases between. The CDR3 DNA reads as TGCGCCAGCAGCGGCGGTACCACAGGATCGGGGGCCAACGTCCTGACTTTC. This translates into CASSGGTTGSGANVLTF.

The chain recombines TRBV2 with TRBJ2-6; 10 bases are shared with TRBD1. V dropped 5 bases and J dropped 3; count of bases not matched to a gene: 10. The length of the CDR3 is 18 residues. The V gene's germline CDR1 is SNHLY and CDR2 FYNNEI. The DNA of the CDR3 is TGTGCCAGCAGTTTCCGGGACAGGGGTTTTGGTGGGGCCAACGTCCTGACTTTC. Amino acids: CASSFRDRGFGGANVLTF.

This clonotype has a single count. This rearrangement joins TRBV7-2 to TRBJ2-1; 7 nucleotides match TRBD2. With 5 bases clipped from V and 10 bases from J, the junction kept 8 bases outside the gene matches. Per germline, CDR1 SGHTA and CDR2 FQGNSA. The CDR3 is made up of 13 amino acids. The CDR3 loop is CASSGSSGREQFF. CDR3 in DNA: TGTGCCAGCAGCGGGTCTAGCGGCAGAGAGCAGTTCTTC. The whole variable domain, remainder taken from reference TRBV7-2 and TRBJ2-1, is GAGVSQSPSNKVTEKGKDVELRCDPISGHTALYWYRQSLGQGLEFLIYFQGNSAPDKSGLPSDRFSAERTGGSVSTLTIQRTQQEDSAVYLCASSGSSGREQFFGPGTRLTVL.

The genes are TRBV7-8 and TRBJ2-5; TRBD1 agrees at 7 bases. The CDR3 runs to 15 residues. The germline CDR1 and CDR2 sequences are SGHVS and FQNEAQ. J was trimmed by 2 bases and V by 4 bases; bases with no gene match: 7. The CDR3 DNA reads as TGTGCCAGCAGCTCCCAACAGGGGTGGCAAGAGACCCAGTACTTC. Its translation: CASSSQQGWQETQYF.

V usage is TRBV30 and J usage is TRBJ1-6; tentative D call: TRBD1 (6 bases). The germline V gene has CDR1 GTSNPN and CDR2 SVGIG (reference sequence). The CDR3 is made up of 16 amino acids. The germline V and J ends were trimmed by 0 bases and 10 bases, with 19 bases remaining between them. The CDR3 nucleotides read TGTGCCTGGAGTGTCTCACGAGTTACAGGGAGGTCACCCCTCCACTTT. This sequence encodes CAWSVSRVTGRSPLHF.